Each of the 17 T cell receptor beta chains below was sequenced from the same sample in a study of blood T cell repertoires in COVID-19. Here immunoSEQ multiplex PCR was the method, and the copy in TCRdb shows in-frame clones only, minus some. The sample includes about 110,000 clones, 82% of them seen just once. Sequenced sample: peripheral blood. The receptor source for this set is a man aged 70 or older with acute or convalescent COVID-19.

The chain employs TRBV3-1 (or the pseudogene TRBV3-2) and TRBJ1-1; 9 positions match TRBD1. V lost 5 bases and J lost 6; bases outside the gene matches: 7. Looked up from germline, CDR1 is LGHDT and CDR2 is YNNKEL (reference sequence). This CDR3 region has 14 residues. CDR3 sequence: CASSSRDRVSEAFF. The CDR3 region has the DNA TGTGCCAGCAGCTCCCGGGACAGGGTGTCTGAAGCTTTCTTT.

This rearrangement joins TRBV12-3 or TRBV12-4 to TRBJ2-5, with D uncertain. Deletions cut 5 bases from V and 1 base from J, with 8 bases between. The CDR3 length is 13 residues. CDR3 nucleotides: TGTGCCAGCAGTGGGCAGCTCCAAGAGACCCAGTACTTC. Its protein is CASSGQLQETQYF.

Only a few counts were recorded for this clone. The chain uses TRBV3-1 (or the pseudogene TRBV3-2) and TRBJ2-7; D not certain. The CDR3 is 14 amino acids. Germline V lookup: CDR1 LGHDT, CDR2 YNNKEL (reference sequence). With 0 bases removed from V and 2 bases from J, the gap between germline ends came to 8 bases. The CDR3 region is CASSQDPRAYEQYF. The CDR3 coding sequence is TGTGCCAGCAGCCAAGATCCGAGAGCCTACGAGCAGTACTTC.

The V call is TRBV5-1, the J call TRBJ1-1; 7 nucleotides align to TRBD1. Trimming cost V 2 bases and J 1 base; bases outside gene matches: 5. Germline CDR1 and CDR2: SGHRS and YFSETQ. There are 15 residues in the CDR3. DNA for the CDR3: TGCGCCAGCAGCTTAGGGGGCACCACGAACACTGAAGCTTTCTTT. Translating it yields CASSLGGTTNTEAFF.

A few counts support this clone. V usage is TRBV5-1 and J usage is TRBJ1-3, with a weak D call TRBD1 (5 bases). Germline CDR1 and CDR2: SGHRS and YFSETQ. The length of the CDR3 is 16 residues. V shed 0 bases and J shed 0 bases, with 10 bases lying between them. The CDR3 reads CASSLEAGGSGNTIYF. The CDR3 region has the DNA TGCGCCAGCAGCTTGGAGGCGGGGGGCTCTGGAAACACCATATATTTT.

This chain connects TRBV28 to TRBJ2-3, with 7 bases aligning to TRBD2. This CDR3 comprises 20 residues. Germline V gene data show CDR1 as MDHEN and CDR2 as SYDVKM. J gave up 0 bases and V 6 bases, and 21 bases lay outside the gene matches. This chain's CDR3 is CASSPRADYQREASTDTQYF. CDR3 nucleotide sequence: TGTGCCAGCAGCCCGCGCGCCGACTACCAGCGGGAAGCTAGCACAGATACGCAGTATTTT.

V and J are TRBV5-1 and TRBJ2-2, with D unresolved. Trimming stripped 1 base from V and 0 bases from J, with 7 bases between. Germline V gives CDR1 SGHRS, CDR2 YFSETQ. The CDR3 is 15 residues long. The CDR3: CASSLQAANTGELFF. The DNA of the CDR3 is TGCGCCAGCAGCTTGCAGGCAGCGAACACCGGGGAGCTGTTTTTT. The full variable domain, completed using reference TRBV5-1 and TRBJ2-2, is KAGVTQTPRYLIKTRGQQVTLSCSPISGHRSVSWYQQTPGQGLQFLFEYFSETQRNKGNFPGRFSGRQFSNSRSEMNVSTLELGDSALYLCASSLQAANTGELFFGEGSRLTVL.

This sequence joins TRBV20-1 and TRBJ2-7; 11 positions match TRBD2. Germline CDR1 and CDR2: DFQATT and SNEGSKA (reference sequence). CDR3 length: 14 amino acids. The ends lost 3 bases at V and 3 bases at J; junction bases unmatched: 4. This CDR3 reads CSASPGTSGYEQYF. The CDR3 DNA reads TGCAGTGCTAGTCCTGGGACTAGCGGCTACGAGCAGTACTTC.

The chain joins TRBV14 to TRBJ2-6, with 7 bases that match TRBD2. After removal of 4 bases from V and 0 bases from J, the junction contained 9 bases not matched to a gene. Germline CDR1 reads SGHDN; CDR2 reads FVKESK. The CDR3 spans 18 residues. The CDR3 spells CASSRGGFLSSGANVLTF. CDR3 DNA sequence: TGTGCCAGCAGCCGGGGGGGGTTCCTATCCTCTGGGGCCAACGTCCTGACTTTC.

Concerning this clone itself: At one end, the junction sequence differs from germline, possibly due to a read error. V and J are TRBV11-2 and TRBJ2-3; TRBD1 agrees at 10 bases. This CDR3 comprises 17 residues. Germline assignment: CDR1 SGHAT and CDR2 FQNNGV. CDR3 sequence (DNA): TGTGCCAGCACCTTAGACCTCGGACAGGGGGGCACAGATACGCAGTATTTT. Amino acid sequence: CASTLDLGQGGTDTQYF.

The chain has TRBV5-1 and TRBJ2-3; no reliable D call. Trimming removed 0 bases at V and 4 bases at J, with 12 bases between. CDR1 is SGHRS, CDR2 YFSETQ, per germline. The CDR3 is 15 residues long. The CDR3 coding sequence is TGCGCCAGCAGCTTGGGCGACACACCGTCAGATACGCAGTATTTT. Encoded protein: CASSLGDTPSDTQYF.

The rearrangement uses TRBV21-1 and TRBJ2-1; TRBD2, as called in the table, went unchecked against the DNA. TRBV21-1 counts as a pseudogene. This CDR3 region has 20 residues. The CDR3 DNA follows: TGTGCCAGCAGCAAAGTTTCATACCGACTAGCGGGAGTTTCCTACAATGAGCAGTTCTTC. It codes for CASSKVSYRLAGVSYNEQFF.

A word on this clone: Different DNA sequences within this sample yield the same CDR3. This sequence joins TRBV5-1 and TRBJ2-2, with D possibly matching TRBD2 (6 bases). The CDR3 consists of 14 residues. The V gene's germline CDR1 is SGHRS and CDR2 YFSETQ. V shed 4 bases and J shed 1 base, with 8 bases lying between them. The CDR3 loop is CASSPGLNTGELFF. The CDR3 bases are TGCGCCAGCAGCCCGGGACTGAACACCGGGGAGCTGTTTTTT.

This clone was seen once. The chain links TRBV5-1 to TRBJ2-7; TRBD1 matches at 8 bases. The length of the CDR3 is 14 residues. Trimming at V came to 3 bases and at J to 5 bases, leaving 7 bases not matched to a gene. Germline V gene data show CDR1 as SGHRS and CDR2 as YFSETQ. The CDR3 DNA reads as TGCGCCAGCAGCTACGGACAGGGTGCCAACGAGCAGTACTTC. Its translation: CASSYGQGANEQYF.

The chain combines TRBV24-1 with TRBJ2-3; 7 bases fit TRBD2. V was pared by 9 bases and J by 5 bases, with 16 bases of the junction left unmatched. The germline V gene has CDR1 KGHDR and CDR2 SFDVKD. The CDR3 runs to 16 residues. CDR3 nucleotide sequence: TGTGCCACCTCCCCCGGGGCGGGAGTAAAAGAAGATACGCAGTATTTT. It encodes CATSPGAGVKEDTQYF.

The rearrangement uses TRBV15 and TRBJ2-3; no reliable D call. From germline, CDR1 is LNHNV and CDR2 YYDKDF (reference sequence). The CDR3 runs to 13 residues. The V end lost 5 bases, the J end lost 0 bases, and 6 bases lay between the germline ends. The CDR3 DNA follows: TGTGCCACCAGCTTACAGAGCACAGATACGCAGTATTTT. It is translated as CATSLQSTDTQYF.

The chain employs TRBV9 and TRBJ1-5; D unresolved. The CDR3 spans 14 residues. V dropped 5 bases and J dropped 2 bases, with 11 bases sitting between them. Per germline, CDR1 SGDLS and CDR2 YYNGEE. CDR3 sequence: CASSRGWGNQPQHF. The CDR3 coding sequence is TGTGCCAGCAGTCGCGGCTGGGGCAATCAGCCCCAGCATTTT. The complete variable domain, with remaining parts taken from reference TRBV9 and TRBJ1-5, reads DSGVTQTPKHLITATGQRVTLRCSPRSGDLSVYWYQQSLDQGLQFLIQYYNGEERAKGNILERFSAQQFPDLHSELNLSSLELGDSALYFCASSRGWGNQPQHFGDGTRLSIL.